The 28 T cell receptor beta chains below all came from one sample that was sequenced in a study of naive and memory T cell subsets. Amplification of ligated cDNA took four PCR rounds with SP2 and nested alpha and beta constant primers. A single record per CDR3 protein comes from TCRdb applying MiXCR to the 5' RACE reads. The table shows more than 45,000 distinct CDR3 sequences, with approximately 4.5% occurring only once. A UMI-containing oligonucleotide was joined by 3' ligation to the TCR cDNA template. These receptors originate from a female donor in good health.

This clonotype was observed at least ten times. V usage is TRBV20-1 and J usage is TRBJ2-7; no reliable D call. The CDR3 length is 14 residues. V was cut by 1 base and J by 5 bases, with 15 bases left in between. Germline loops: CDR1 DFQATT, CDR2 SNEGSKA (reference sequence). The DNA of the CDR3 is TGCAGTGCTAGAGTCGATATGAAACCAGACGAGCAGTACTTC. Residues: CSARVDMKPDEQYF.

This clonotype has at least ten counts. The chain recombines TRBV5-1 with TRBJ2-3; 7 bases agree with TRBD2. V lost 2 bases and J lost 0; bases outside the gene matches: 3. Germline CDR1 SGHRS, CDR2 YFSETQ. The CDR3 loop spans 15 amino acids. The CDR3 region is CASSFGRTSTDTQYF. The CDR3 DNA reads as TGCGCCAGCAGCTTCGGGAGGACTAGCACAGATACGCAGTATTTT.

There are many counts of this clonotype. The rearrangement uses TRBV5-8 and TRBJ2-2, with D unresolved. CDR3 size: 14 residues. Germline V CDR1 and CDR2: SGHTS, YDEGEE. Between the trimmed V and J ends, which lost 0 bases and 12 bases, there was a span of 15 bases. The CDR3 sequence is CASSLAVSLPKLFF. The DNA of the CDR3 is TGTGCCAGCAGCTTGGCCGTGAGCCTCCCCAAGCTGTTTTTT.

This clonotype showed up many times. The V call is TRBV9, the J call TRBJ2-1; 7 bases are a match to TRBD2. CDR1 and CDR2 from the germline V gene are SGDLS and YYNGEE. Trimming cost V 5 bases and J 8 bases; bases outside gene matches: 13. The CDR3 extends over 15 amino acids. CDR3 in amino acids: CASRKGGRVGDEQFF. Written as DNA, the CDR3 is TGTGCCAGCAGAAAGGGCGGGAGAGTCGGGGATGAGCAGTTCTTC.

In this sample, this clonotype turned up many times. The V gene is TRBV28, the J gene TRBJ2-6, with 7 bases aligning to TRBD2. V was pared by 10 bases and J by 0 bases, with 3 bases of the junction left unmatched. The CDR3 consists of 14 residues. The germline V gene has CDR1 MDHEN and CDR2 SYDVKM. CDR3 sequence reads: CATGRDSGANVLTF. CDR3 DNA: TGTGCCACTGGGAGGGACTCTGGGGCCAACGTCCTGACTTTC.

This clonotype was counted at least ten times. This chain connects TRBV29-1 to TRBJ2-3; 9 bases map to TRBD2. V trimming: 4 bases; J trimming: 0 bases; junction bases outside the gene matches: 8. This CDR3 comprises 16 residues. CDR1 and CDR2 from the germline V gene are SQVTM and ANQGSEA. The CDR3 protein is CSVVRLAEPSTDTQYF. The CDR3 bases are TGCAGCGTTGTACGACTAGCGGAGCCCAGCACAGATACGCAGTATTTT.

This clonotype has just a few counts. This chain links TRBV5-4 with TRBJ2-3; 7 bases are a match to TRBD2. The CDR3 length is 16 residues. The germline V gene encodes CDR1 SGHNT and CDR2 YYREEE (reference sequence). Germline trimming cut 3 bases from V and 5 bases from J; bases unmatched to any gene: 12. Here the CDR3 reads CASSSGGLRSKDTQYF. CDR3 coding DNA: TGTGCCAGCAGCTCGGGGGGACTCCGGTCGAAAGATACGCAGTATTTT.

This clonotype turned up a few times. The chain has TRBV29-1 and TRBJ2-1; possible D gene TRBD2, 5 bases. Germline CDR1 SQVTM, CDR2 ANQGSEA. With 6 bases removed from V and 1 base from J, the gap between germline ends came to 13 bases. CDR3 length equals 14 residues. DNA of the CDR3: TGCAGCGTCGCACTAGGTGGGTCCTACAATGAGCAGTTCTTC. As protein: CSVALGGSYNEQFF.

The chain uses TRBV5-4 and TRBJ2-5; D not resolved. Between the trimmed V and J ends, which lost 4 bases and 2 bases, there was a span of 12 bases. CDR3 length equals 14 residues. The germline V gene has CDR1 SGHNT and CDR2 YYREEE (reference sequence). The CDR3 DNA reads TGTGCCAGCAGCCCCTGGACGGAACAAGAGACCCAGTACTTC. It translates to CASSPWTEQETQYF.

The table lists this clonotype with many counts. The V and J genes are TRBV11-2 and TRBJ2-2, with 10 bases matching TRBD2. Germline V gene sequence: CDR1 SGHAT, CDR2 FQNNGV. The CDR3 length is 15 residues. V was pared by 5 bases and J by 5 bases, with 5 bases of the junction left unmatched. In nucleotides, the CDR3 is TGTGCCAGCAGCCGGACTAGCGGAGAGACCGGGGAGCTGTTTTTT. Encoded protein: CASSRTSGETGELFF.

This clonotype has ten or more counts. The chain couples TRBV28 to TRBJ2-1; D unresolved. Germline-derived CDR1 and CDR2 are MDHEN and SYDVKM. The CDR3 length is 14 residues. V was cut by 5 bases and J by 9 bases, with 17 bases left in between. The CDR3: CASSPLDLLSEQFF. The CDR3 bases are TGTGCCAGCAGTCCTCTCGACTTATTGAGTGAGCAGTTCTTC.

This clonotype was counted many times. V and J are TRBV5-1 and TRBJ2-1; 11 bases align to TRBD2. The CDR3 consists of 14 residues. The germline V gene has CDR1 SGHRS and CDR2 YFSETQ. Trimming at V came to 8 bases and at J to 4 bases, leaving 5 bases not matched to a gene. Written as DNA, the CDR3 is TGCGCCAGTCAGACTAGCGGGGTTTACAATGAGCAGTTCTTC. Its translation is CASQTSGVYNEQFF.

This clonotype was found many times. V is TRBV27 and J is TRBJ2-5, with D tentatively TRBD2 (6 bases). This CDR3 has 14 residues. V was shortened by 5 bases and J by 1 base, with 11 bases between the two germline ends. Germline CDR1 is MNHEY and CDR2 is SMNVEV (reference sequence). CDR3 sequence: CASSPNSGQETQYF. In nucleotides, the CDR3 is TGTGCCAGCAGTCCCAATAGCGGCCAAGAGACCCAGTACTTC.

This clonotype was detected only a few times. The CDR3 DNA sequence: TGTGCCAGCATAAGACTAGCGGACACAGATACGCAGTATTTT. Translated: CASIRLADTDTQYF. The J gene is TRBJ2-3, the V gene TRBV21-1; TRBD2, as called in the table, went unchecked against the DNA. TRBV21-1 is flagged as a pseudogene. The CDR3 sequence is 14 residues long.

This clonotype was detected ten times or more. The DNA of the CDR3 is TGTGCCAGCAGCTCTTATGAGGGAGATACGCAGTATTTT. This gives the protein CASSSYEGDTQYF. The chain joins TRBV11-2 to TRBJ2-3, with D perhaps matching TRBD2 (5 bases). Germline loops: CDR1 SGHAT, CDR2 FQNNGV. The germline V and J ends were trimmed by 4 bases and 5 bases, with 10 bases remaining between them. The CDR3 length is 13 residues.

This clonotype was recorded many times. The chain combines TRBV5-1 with TRBJ2-7, with 7 bases identical to TRBD1. The germline V gene has CDR1 SGHRS and CDR2 YFSETQ. V was clipped by 3 bases and J by 2 bases; unmatched bases: 5. This CDR3 spans 14 amino acids. This chain's CDR3 is CASSSRTGTYEQYF. CDR3 nucleotide sequence: TGCGCCAGCAGCTCTCGGACAGGCACCTACGAGCAGTACTTC.

This clonotype was picked up many times. The chain uses TRBV11-1 and TRBJ2-2; D remains unclear. V was clipped by 5 bases and J by 1 base, with 8 bases between them. The germline V gene encodes CDR1 SGHAT and CDR2 FQDESV (reference sequence). The CDR3 is made up of 14 amino acids. CDR3 DNA: TGTGCCAGCAGCCCCGGGTGGAACACCGGGGAGCTGTTTTTT. Protein: CASSPGWNTGELFF.

At least ten counts were recorded for this clonotype. The chain carries TRBV5-1 and TRBJ2-1, with 7 bases that match TRBD2. CDR3 length: 14 residues. Germline V gene sequence: CDR1 SGHRS, CDR2 YFSETQ. After removal of 0 bases from V and 7 bases from J, the junction contained 4 bases not matched to a gene. The CDR3 is CASSLELARNEQFF. The CDR3 DNA sequence: TGCGCCAGCAGCTTGGAACTAGCGCGGAATGAGCAGTTCTTC.

This clonotype has a count of ten or more. The chain uses TRBV5-1 and TRBJ2-1; D unresolved. The germline V gene has CDR1 SGHRS and CDR2 YFSETQ. V was clipped by 0 bases and J by 7 bases, with 2 bases between them. This CDR3 comprises 11 residues. For the CDR3, the DNA is TGCGCCAGCAGCTTGGATAATGAGCAGTTCTTC. This encodes CASSLDNEQFF. The whole variable domain, filled in from reference TRBV5-1 and TRBJ2-1, reads KAGVTQTPRYLIKTRGQQVTLSCSPISGHRSVSWYQQTPGQGLQFLFEYFSETQRNKGNFPGRFSGRQFSNSRSEMNVSTLELGDSALYLCASSLDNEQFFGPGTRLTVL.

This clonotype has at least ten counts. V gene TRBV12-5 combines with J gene TRBJ2-1, with D hard to call. With 2 bases removed from V and 7 bases from J, the gap between germline ends came to 6 bases. The germline V gene has CDR1 LGHNT and CDR2 FRNRAP. The CDR3 covers 12 residues. CDR3 in amino acids: CASGLWGNEQFF. As DNA, the CDR3 is TGTGCTAGTGGTTTGTGGGGAAATGAGCAGTTCTTC.

This clonotype has just a few counts. This chain uses TRBV19 with TRBJ2-1; a possible D gene is TRBD1 (5 bases). V gave up 4 bases and J gave up 2 bases, with 12 bases separating them. Per the germline V gene, CDR1 is LNHDA and CDR2 is SQIVND (reference sequence). This CDR3 region has 15 residues. CDR3 amino acids: CASSTPDKTYNEQFF. CDR3 DNA: TGTGCCAGTAGTACCCCGGACAAAACCTACAATGAGCAGTTCTTC.

This clonotype was observed many times. This chain joins TRBV2 and TRBJ2-1; 10 bases match TRBD1. Germline trimming cut 3 bases from V and 6 bases from J; bases unmatched to any gene: 8. Germline V CDR1 and CDR2: SNHLY, FYNNEI. This CDR3 spans 16 amino acids. In nucleotides, the CDR3 is TGTGCCAGCAGTGACCTCCCCTGGACAGGGGGCAATGAGCAGTTCTTC. It translates to CASSDLPWTGGNEQFF.

The J gene is TRBJ2-5, the V gene TRBV7-6, with TRBD2 identical over 9 bases. Looked up from germline, CDR1 is SGHVS and CDR2 is FNYEAQ. The CDR3 length is 15 residues. Losses at the gene ends were 8 bases for V and 5 bases for J; bases not matched to a gene: 12. CDR3 in DNA: TGTGCCAGCGGCCCGATTAGCGGGAGCGGGGAGACCCAGTACTTC. Its protein product is CASGPISGSGETQYF.

The V call is TRBV27, the J call TRBJ2-3, with D possibly being TRBD2 (6 bases). CDR1 is MNHEY, CDR2 SMNVEV, per germline (reference sequence). The CDR3 spans 14 residues. Trimming pared 6 bases from V and 0 bases from J, leaving 10 bases between. The CDR3 protein is CASRKSGSTDTQYF. The CDR3 DNA is TGTGCCAGCAGGAAAAGCGGGAGCACAGATACGCAGTATTTT.

This clonotype was counted at least ten times. The chain recombines TRBV28 with TRBJ2-1, with D hard to call. V was shortened by 7 bases and J by 8 bases, with 18 bases between the two germline ends. Per germline, CDR1 MDHEN and CDR2 SYDVKM. The CDR3 totals 14 residues. This chain's CDR3 is CASTTATPGYEQFF. The CDR3, as DNA: TGTGCCAGCACTACAGCGACACCGGGCTATGAGCAGTTCTTC.

This clonotype came up many times. This sequence joins TRBV29-1 and TRBJ2-2; TRBD1 aligns across 7 bases. The germline gives CDR1 SQVTM, CDR2 ANQGSEA. After removal of 8 bases from V and 4 bases from J, the junction contained 13 bases not matched to a gene. This CDR3 has 15 amino acids. The CDR3 loop reads CSIPGSRGTTGELFF. The CDR3, as DNA: TGCAGCATCCCAGGGAGCAGGGGGACCACCGGGGAGCTGTTTTTT.

This clonotype has a count of ten or more. This chain links TRBV5-4 with TRBJ2-3, with TRBD2 matching over 8 bases. Trimming took 4 bases from V and 3 from J; bases not matched to a gene: 10. The CDR3 loop spans 16 amino acids. CDR1 SGHNT and CDR2 YYREEE come from the germline V gene (reference sequence). This CDR3 is CASSLKREFRTDTQYF. The CDR3 region has the DNA TGTGCCAGCAGCCTCAAGCGGGAGTTTAGAACAGATACGCAGTATTTT.

This clonotype came up many times. The chain has TRBV7-2 and TRBJ2-6; D might be TRBD1 (6 bases). The CDR3 runs 16 residues. CDR1 and CDR2 from the germline V gene are SGHTA and FQGNSA. The ends were cut back, 5 bases at V and 2 bases at J, with 13 bases in the middle. The CDR3 coding sequence is TGTGCCAGCAGCCTCCAGGGGACGCCTGGGGCCAACGTCCTGACTTTC. The encoded protein is CASSLQGTPGANVLTF.